This TCR beta chain was recovered during a study of Ad26.COV2.S vaccination and SARS-CoV-2 variants. About the research overall: The Ad26.COV2.S arm of the COV1001 trial was where the donor was placed.

CDR3 length: 14 amino acids. CDR1 SGHRS and CDR2 YFSETQ come from the germline V gene. V dropped 4 bases and J dropped 6; count of bases not matched to a gene: 8. Only in-frame clones appear in the TCRdb table, and some are missing; sequencing was by immunoSEQ multiplex PCR. Among 350,000 to 500,000 clones listed, roughly 89% were seen once. The treatment is: about 20 received Ad26.COV2.S at low or high dose, single or two shots; several received placebo; per-sample allocation not given. Material that was analyzed had been drawn on day 63 after the first vaccine or placebo injection. The chain combines TRBV5-1 with TRBJ2-3, with 7 bases that match TRBD2. The sequencing here drew on peripheral blood, taken in a trial of Ad26.COV2.S vaccine versus placebo. The clonotype was recovered from a person aged 18-65 years who received the Ad26.COV2.S COVID-19 vaccine or a placebo. CDR3 DNA: TGCGCCAGCAGCCTTAGTACAGCGGGGGATACGCAGTATTTT. Translation gives CASSLSTAGDTQYF.